The 32 T cell receptor beta chains presented below share a single source sample, sequenced in a study of cytomegalovirus exposure and HLA in healthy donors. The PCR made use of 60 Vbeta and 13 Jbeta primers. Sequencing was performed with immunoSEQ multiplex PCR; in TCRdb, only in-frame clones are kept and a portion is missing. The sample records about 110,000 clones, 69% being singletons. The sequencing input was PBMCs. The receptors were sampled from a woman in her 70s in good health and CMV-seropositive.

This sequence joins TRBV4-2 and TRBJ2-3, with 9 bases identical to TRBD2. Trimming at V came to 4 bases and at J to 2 bases, leaving 10 bases not matched to a gene. The CDR3 is 17 residues long. Germline lookup yields CDR1 LGHNA and CDR2 YNFKEQ. CDR3 loop: CASSREPASGVTDTQYF. CDR3 sequence (DNA): TGTGCCAGCAGCCGCGAACCCGCTAGCGGGGTCACAGATACGCAGTATTTT.

This clone occurred a few times. The chain has TRBV28 and TRBJ1-1; a weak D match, TRBD1 (6 bases). Trimming removed 7 bases from V and 5 bases from J, with 26 bases in between. Germline CDR1 is MDHEN and CDR2 is SYDVKM. The CDR3 is 17 amino acids. This chain's CDR3 is CASNHLALVRRGTEAFF. The CDR3 DNA follows: TGTGCCAGCAACCACCTGGCTTTGGTAAGAAGGGGGACTGAAGCTTTCTTT.

As concerns this clone: The same CDR3 also results from other DNA sequences found in this sample. CDR3 loop: CAWSRDRPVDTF. The DNA of the CDR3 is TGTGCCTGGAGTCGAGACAGGCCAGTCGACACCTTC. This chain connects TRBV30 to TRBJ1-2, with D tentatively TRBD1 (6 bases). The CDR3 is 12 residues long. Germline V lookup: CDR1 GTSNPN, CDR2 SVGIG (reference sequence). Between the trimmed V and J ends, which lost 2 bases and 12 bases, there was a span of 16 bases.

This rearrangement joins TRBV11-2 to TRBJ2-7, with D uncertain. V lost 1 base, J lost 4 bases, and 8 bases lay in between. Germline V gene sequence: CDR1 SGHAT, CDR2 FQNNGV. CDR3 size: 13 residues. The CDR3 sequence: CASSLGVGYEQYF. The CDR3 nucleotides are TGTGCCAGCAGCTTAGGAGTCGGGTACGAGCAGTACTTC.

The chain recombines TRBV2 with TRBJ1-4; 8 bases agree with TRBD1. The length of the CDR3 is 16 residues. V dropped 8 bases and J dropped 7; count of bases not matched to a gene: 15. Per the germline V gene, CDR1 is SNHLY and CDR2 is FYNNEI. CDR3 sequence: CASGGQGVNVGEKLFF. CDR3 DNA sequence: TGTGCCAGCGGAGGACAGGGCGTAAATGTGGGTGAAAAACTGTTTTTT.

The rearrangement links TRBV18 to TRBJ1-2; 9 nucleotides match TRBD1. The V gene's germline CDR1 is KGHSH and CDR2 LQKENI. There are 14 residues in the CDR3. J gave up 5 bases and V 0 bases, and 1 base lay outside the gene matches. The CDR3 region is CASSPPGTGYGYTF. CDR3 in DNA: TGTGCCAGCTCACCACCCGGGACAGGGTATGGCTACACCTTC.

This clone was seen just once. The V and J genes are TRBV4-3 and TRBJ1-2, with a weak D call TRBD1 (6 bases). The V end was cut by 5 bases, the J end by 8 bases, with 21 bases between. Germline CDR1 is LGHNA and CDR2 is YSLEER. The CDR3 has 15 residues. The CDR3, as DNA: TGCGCCAGCAGCGCCCAGACAGGCTTAGGTGGAGGCTACACCTTC. This gives the protein CASSAQTGLGGGYTF.

The rearrangement joins TRBV19 to TRBJ2-3, with D perhaps TRBD2 (7 bases). The germline CDR1 and CDR2 sequences are LNHDA and SQIVND (reference sequence). The CDR3 consists of 16 residues. Trimming left V 5 bases short and J 0 bases short, with 15 bases between. The CDR3 nucleotides read TGTGCCAGTAGTGCGGGGGCCGGACTTAGCACAGATACGCAGTATTTT. Its translation: CASSAGAGLSTDTQYF. Using reference TRBV19 and TRBJ2-3 for the parts outside the CDR3, the full variable domain is DGGITQSPKYLFRKEGQNVTLSCEQNLNHDAMYWYRQDPGQGLRLIYYSQIVNDFQKGDIAEGYSVSREKKESFPLTVTSAQKNPTAFYLCASSAGAGLSTDTQYFGPGTRLTVL.

Only one count was recorded for this clone. J is TRBJ1-2 and V is TRBV6-1; 7 nucleotides align to TRBD1. This CDR3 has 12 amino acids. From germline, CDR1 is MNHNS and CDR2 SASEGT. V shed 5 bases, J shed 6 bases, and the junction held 3 bases outside the gene matches. CDR3 sequence reads: CASSLTGDGYTF. DNA of the CDR3: TGTGCCAGCAGTCTCACAGGGGATGGCTACACCTTC.

This clone came up once. The chain couples TRBV15 to TRBJ1-2; no reliable D call. The CDR3 spans 16 residues. The V end lost 1 base, the J end lost 0 bases, and 12 bases lay between the germline ends. Germline assignment: CDR1 LNHNV and CDR2 YYDKDF (reference sequence). The CDR3 region is CATSRVPGISNYGYTF. The CDR3 DNA reads TGTGCCACCAGCAGAGTACCGGGGATCTCTAACTATGGCTACACCTTC.

This clone was observed once. This chain links TRBV30 with TRBJ2-5, with a possible D match to TRBD2 (5 bases). The CDR3 is made up of 13 amino acids. Between the trimmed V and J ends, which lost 2 bases and 3 bases, there was a span of 10 bases. Germline loops: CDR1 GTSNPN, CDR2 SVGIG (reference sequence). In DNA, the CDR3 is TGTGCCTGGAGTTCGACGGGGAAAGAGACCCAGTACTTC. Residues: CAWSSTGKETQYF.

The chain couples TRBV29-1 to TRBJ2-3; tentatively, D is TRBD1 (5 bases). From germline, CDR1 is SQVTM and CDR2 ANQGSEA. This CDR3 is built from 15 residues. Trimming removed 1 base from V and 6 bases from J, with 17 bases in between. This CDR3 is CSVEGGVYKADTQYF. The CDR3 DNA reads as TGCAGCGTTGAAGGGGGCGTCTACAAGGCGGATACGCAGTATTTT.

The chain employs TRBV5-4 and TRBJ1-2; possible D gene TRBD1, 6 bases. The CDR3 runs 20 residues. Germline V gene sequence: CDR1 SGHNT, CDR2 YYREEE (reference sequence). Trimming took off 4 bases at V and 5 bases at J, with 33 bases between the two ends. CDR3 nucleotide sequence: TGTGCCAGCAGCGGCCCCCGTAGTCCCGGGACGGCCTCAGGGGAATATGGCTACACCTTC. Amino acid sequence: CASSGPRSPGTASGEYGYTF.

This chain joins TRBV4-2 and TRBJ2-6; D is perhaps TRBD1 (5 bases). Germline-derived CDR1 and CDR2 are LGHNA and YNFKEQ. The CDR3 is 17 residues long. Trimming stripped 0 bases from V and 0 bases from J, with 9 bases between. Here the CDR3 reads CASSQEQVFSGANVLTF. CDR3 DNA: TGTGCCAGCAGCCAAGAACAGGTCTTCTCTGGGGCCAACGTCCTGACTTTC.

This clone showed up just a few times. In nucleotides, the CDR3 is TGTGCCAGCAGCGTAGAAGCGGGGGGGCCCTACGAGCAGTACTTC. Translated: CASSVEAGGPYEQYF. This chain joins TRBV9 and TRBJ2-7; 10 bases agree with TRBD2. The V segment lost 0 bases and the J segment 2 bases; nucleotides outside the gene matches: 2. Germline-derived CDR1 and CDR2 are SGDLS and YYNGEE. The CDR3 consists of 15 residues.

The chain couples TRBV13 to TRBJ2-1, with 9 bases lining up with TRBD2. J lost 4 bases, V lost 5 bases, and 9 bases had no gene match. Germline lookup yields CDR1 PRHDT and CDR2 FYEKMQ (reference sequence). The CDR3 sequence is 16 residues long. The CDR3 region has the DNA TGTGCCAGCAGCCCGGGGAGCGGGGGGTTTTACAATGAGCAGTTCTTC. Translated: CASSPGSGGFYNEQFF.

This chain links TRBV18 with TRBJ1-5; D is ambiguous. The CDR3 length is 13 residues. Germline CDR1 reads KGHSH; CDR2 reads LQKENI. V lost 5 bases, J lost 4 bases, and 9 bases lay in between. In DNA form, the CDR3 reads TGTGCCAGCTCAGCTGGGCAAAATCAGCCCCAGCATTTT. Amino acid sequence: CASSAGQNQPQHF.

The rearrangement links TRBV25-1 to TRBJ1-4; D possibly corresponds to TRBD1 (6 bases). Germline V gene sequence: CDR1 MGHDK, CDR2 SYGVNS. Trimming removed 3 bases from V and 5 bases from J, with 13 bases in between. The CDR3 totals 15 residues. The CDR3: CASSDFGTGNEKLFF. For the CDR3, the DNA is TGTGCCAGCAGTGATTTCGGAACAGGGAATGAAAAACTGTTTTTT. The whole variable domain, remainder taken from reference TRBV25-1 and TRBJ1-4, is EADIYQTPRYLVIGTGKKITLECSQTMGHDKMYWYQQDPGMELHLIHYSYGVNSTEKGDLSSESTVSRIRTEHFPLTLESARPSHTSQYLCASSDFGTGNEKLFFGSGTQLSVL.

For the CDR3, the DNA is TGCGCCAGCAGCTTGGGAGGATCCGGGACAGGCCTCTCCTACGAGCAGTACTTC. Its protein product is CASSLGGSGTGLSYEQYF. This chain links TRBV5-1 with TRBJ2-7, with 8 bases lining up with TRBD1. The germline V gene encodes CDR1 SGHRS and CDR2 YFSETQ. This CDR3 is 18 amino acids long. V shed 0 bases, J shed 0 bases, and the junction held 11 bases outside the gene matches.

V and J are TRBV9 and TRBJ2-1; 9 positions agree with TRBD2. The germline V gene encodes CDR1 SGDLS and CDR2 YYNGEE. This CDR3 is 17 amino acids long. Trimming removed 4 bases from V and 2 bases from J; junction bases left unmatched: 10. For the CDR3, the DNA is TGTGCCAGCAGCCCGCGTTGGGGCGGGGGGGCCTACAATGAGCAGTTCTTC. Translation gives CASSPRWGGGAYNEQFF.

This clone was counted between two and nine times. At one of its ends the junction is not consistent with the germline gene, which may arise from a read error. The chain links TRBV7-8 to TRBJ1-2, with D perhaps matching TRBD1 (5 bases). There are 12 residues in the CDR3. Germline values: CDR1 SGHVS, CDR2 FQNEAQ. DNA for the CDR3: TGTGCCAGCAGCTTAGCAGGTTGGGGCTACCCCTTC. Translating it yields CASSLAGWGYPF. The variable domain in full, with the rest retrieved from reference TRBV7-8 and TRBJ1-2, is GAGVSQSPRYKVAKRGQDVALRCDPISGHVSLFWYQQALGQGPEFLTYFQNEAQLDKSGLPSDRFFAERPEGSVSTLKIQRTQQEDSAVYLCASSLAGWGYPFGSGTRLTVV.

The V call is TRBV7-2, the J call TRBJ1-1; D possibly corresponds to TRBD1 (6 bases). V was pared by 4 bases and J by 7 bases, with 10 bases between. The CDR3 sequence is 12 residues long. Germline V gives CDR1 SGHTA, CDR2 FQGNSA. The CDR3 region has the DNA TGTGCCAGCAGCTCCCAGGGGTTTGAAGCTTTCTTT. It specifies CASSSQGFEAFF.

The rearrangement links TRBV29-1 to TRBJ2-5; D is possibly TRBD2 (6 bases). The CDR3 sequence is 12 residues long. From germline, CDR1 is SQVTM and CDR2 ANQGSEA. Trimming took 4 bases from V and 5 from J, leaving 11 bases between them. The CDR3 here is CSVGLVGETQYF. The CDR3 nucleotides read TGCAGCGTTGGACTAGTGGGGGAGACCCAGTACTTC.

With respect to this clone: This CDR3 is missing its conserved last phenylalanine or tryptophan, likely due to a read error. The chain links TRBV2 to TRBJ1-6; 8 bases agree with TRBD1. V lost 4 bases to trimming and J lost 0 bases; unmatched junction nucleotides: 5. The germline CDR1 and CDR2 sequences are SNHLY and FYNNEI. The CDR3 is made up of 17 amino acids. DNA of the CDR3: TGTGCCAGCAGTGGAGGACAGGGTATCTCCTATAATTCACCCCTCCACTCT. This sequence encodes CASSGGQGISYNSPLHS.

This clone was found a few times. The chain carries TRBV7-9 and TRBJ2-3; 11 bases are a match to TRBD2. V trimming: 6 bases; J trimming: 2 bases; junction bases outside the gene matches: 13. CDR1 and CDR2 (germline): SEHNR, FQNEAQ (reference sequence). This CDR3 is 18 amino acids long. CDR3 sequence reads: CASRSWGRLAGFTDTQYF. Written as DNA, the CDR3 is TGTGCCAGCAGGTCGTGGGGCCGACTAGCGGGGTTCACAGATACGCAGTATTTT.

This clone was picked up a small number of times. The J gene is TRBJ1-2, the V gene TRBV5-1, with 7 bases lining up with TRBD1. Germline loops: CDR1 SGHRS, CDR2 YFSETQ. Losses at the gene ends were 4 bases for V and 4 bases for J; bases not matched to a gene: 4. The CDR3 totals 13 residues. DNA of the CDR3: TGCGCCAGCAGCAGGGGACAGTCCTATGGCTACACCTTC. Protein: CASSRGQSYGYTF.

The V call is TRBV6-4, the J call TRBJ1-1; D is ambiguous. V lost 0 bases and J 4 bases, leaving 6 bases between the germline ends. The CDR3 has 13 amino acids. The germline gives CDR1 MRHNA, CDR2 SNTAGT. Here the CDR3 DNA reads TGTGCCAGCAGTGACTCGGTACTCACTGAAGCTTTCTTT. Its protein is CASSDSVLTEAFF.

The chain links TRBV11-2 to TRBJ1-6; D uncertain. Germline V gives CDR1 SGHAT, CDR2 FQNNGV. The length of the CDR3 is 15 residues. V shed 3 bases and J shed 0 bases, with 6 bases lying between them. The CDR3 DNA reads TGTGCCAGCAGCTTTAGTATCTCCTATAATTCACCCCTCCACTTT. Protein: CASSFSISYNSPLHF.

The chain joins TRBV4-1 to TRBJ1-3; D remains ambiguous. Trimming removed 1 base from V and 1 base from J, with 8 bases in between. The CDR3 contains 15 residues. Looked up from germline, CDR1 is MGHRA and CDR2 is YSYEKL. The CDR3 coding sequence is TGCGCCAGCAGCCAAGTTGGGCTTTCTGGAAACACCATATATTTT. Amino acid sequence: CASSQVGLSGNTIYF.

V usage is TRBV5-4 and J usage is TRBJ1-1; D remains ambiguous. V was clipped by 0 bases and J by 4 bases, with 10 bases between them. The CDR3 is made up of 14 amino acids. Germline V gives CDR1 SGHNT, CDR2 YYREEE (reference sequence). The CDR3 loop reads CASSLEAGATEAFF. For the CDR3, the DNA is TGTGCCAGCAGCTTGGAAGCAGGCGCCACTGAAGCTTTCTTT.

V and J are TRBV7-2 and TRBJ2-1, with 10 positions matching TRBD2. V shed 7 bases and J 6 bases; nucleotides not matched to a gene: 9. Germline V gene lookup returns CDR1 SGHTA and CDR2 FQGNSA. The CDR3 contains 15 residues. As DNA, the CDR3 is TGTGCCAGCATCCTGGGGAGCGGGGGGGGCAATGAGCAGTTCTTC. Translation: CASILGSGGGNEQFF. Full variable domain (missing parts from reference TRBV7-2 and TRBJ2-1): GAGVSQSPSNKVTEKGKDVELRCDPISGHTALYWYRQSLGQGLEFLIYFQGNSAPDKSGLPSDRFSAERTGGSVSTLTIQRTQQEDSAVYLCASILGSGGGNEQFFGPGTRLTVL.

With respect to this clone: At one boundary the junction diverges from the germline segment, which might be a read error. J is TRBJ2-3 and V is TRBV7-7, with D perhaps TRBD1 (9 bases). This CDR3 spans 16 amino acids. The germline V gene has CDR1 SSHAT and CDR2 FNYEAQ (reference sequence). The CDR3 reads CASSLAGQGGTDTQYF. CDR3 in DNA: TGTGCTAGCAGCTTAGCGGGACAGGGCGGCACAGATACGCAGTATTTT.